This entry lists 2 T cell receptor beta chains sequenced from one sample in a study of monozygotic twins with inflammatory bowel disease. No DNA is given; TCRdb re-called the 5' RACE reads and lists each CDR3 protein once. Recorded for this sample: some 160,000 distinct CDR3 sequences. What was sequenced was blood. All receptors derive from a human donor with ulcerative colitis or Crohn's disease, or a healthy co-twin of an affected twin (not recorded which).

The chain links TRBV20-1 to TRBJ1-6; TCRdb designates TRBD1, a call that cannot be tested without DNA. The V gene's germline CDR1 is DFQATT and CDR2 SNEGSKA (reference sequence). The CDR3 is made up of 15 amino acids. CDR3 region: CSAPLPGRYNSPLHF.

This chain joins TRBV6-2 or TRBV6-3 and TRBJ2-7; TCRdb gives TRBD1 as the D gene, but with no DNA this cannot be confirmed. CDR1 and CDR2 from the germline V gene are MNHEY and SVGEGT. This CDR3 has 15 amino acids. The CDR3: CASSYRTGYTYEQYF.